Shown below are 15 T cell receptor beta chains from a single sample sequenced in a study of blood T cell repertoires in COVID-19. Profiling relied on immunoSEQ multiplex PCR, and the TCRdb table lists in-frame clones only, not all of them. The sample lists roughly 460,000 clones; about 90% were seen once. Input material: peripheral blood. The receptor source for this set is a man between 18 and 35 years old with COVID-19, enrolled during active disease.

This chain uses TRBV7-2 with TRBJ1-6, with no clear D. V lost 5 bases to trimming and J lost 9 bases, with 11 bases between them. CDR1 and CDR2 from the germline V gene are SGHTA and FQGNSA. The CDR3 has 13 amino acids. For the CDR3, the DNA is TGTGCCAGCAGCAAAAGGGAGGTTTCACCCCTCCACTTT. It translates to CASSKREVSPLHF.

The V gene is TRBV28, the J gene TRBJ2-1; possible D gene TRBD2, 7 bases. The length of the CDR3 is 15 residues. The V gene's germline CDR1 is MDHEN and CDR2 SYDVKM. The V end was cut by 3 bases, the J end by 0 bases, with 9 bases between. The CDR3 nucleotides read TGTGCCAGCAGTTTGGGGGGGGCCTCCTACAATGAGCAGTTCTTC. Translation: CASSLGGASYNEQFF.

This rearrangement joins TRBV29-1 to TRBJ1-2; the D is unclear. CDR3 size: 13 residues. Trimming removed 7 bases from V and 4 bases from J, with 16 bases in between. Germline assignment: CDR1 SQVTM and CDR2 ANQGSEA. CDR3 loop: CSADPRGSYGYTF. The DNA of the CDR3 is TGCAGCGCTGACCCTAGAGGATCCTATGGCTACACCTTC.

The CDR3 DNA reads as TGCGCCAGCAGCCACGGTAGACTAGCGGGGAGAAAAAATGAGCAGTTCTTC. Its translation: CASSHGRLAGRKNEQFF. This chain joins TRBV4-1 and TRBJ2-1, with 11 bases fitting TRBD2. V was pared by 3 bases and J by 7 bases, with 11 bases of the junction left unmatched. This CDR3 comprises 17 residues. The germline V gene has CDR1 MGHRA and CDR2 YSYEKL.

CDR3 nucleotides: TGTGCCAGCAGCGCAGGACTAGTTCCAGATACGCAGTATTTT. Translated: CASSAGLVPDTQYF. The chain uses TRBV5-4 and TRBJ2-3; 7 nucleotides line up with TRBD2. This CDR3 spans 14 amino acids. Germline V gives CDR1 SGHNT, CDR2 YYREEE (reference sequence). The junction had 6 bases not matched to a gene; V was cut back by 4 bases and J by 4 bases.

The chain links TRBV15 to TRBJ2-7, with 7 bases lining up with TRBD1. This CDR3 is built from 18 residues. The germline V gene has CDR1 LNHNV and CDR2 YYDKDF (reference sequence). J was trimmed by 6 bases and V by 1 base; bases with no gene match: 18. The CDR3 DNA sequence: TGTGCCACCAGCAGAGGCGGTTTAGGACAGGCCCGGTTCCCCGAGCAGTACTTC. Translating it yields CATSRGGLGQARFPEQYF.

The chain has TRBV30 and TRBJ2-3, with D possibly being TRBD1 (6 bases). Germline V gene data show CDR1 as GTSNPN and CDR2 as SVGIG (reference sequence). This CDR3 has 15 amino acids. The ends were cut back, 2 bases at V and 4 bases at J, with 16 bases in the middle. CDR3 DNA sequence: TGTGCCTGGAGTTTAGGGGGAGTTGGCGCAGATACGCAGTATTTT. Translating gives CAWSLGGVGADTQYF.

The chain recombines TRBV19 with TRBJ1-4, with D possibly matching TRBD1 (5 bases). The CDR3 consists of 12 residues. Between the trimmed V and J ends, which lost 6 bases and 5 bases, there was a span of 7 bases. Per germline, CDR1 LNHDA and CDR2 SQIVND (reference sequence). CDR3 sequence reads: CASRGGNEKLFF. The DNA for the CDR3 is TGTGCCAGTAGGGGGGGAAATGAAAAACTGTTTTTT.

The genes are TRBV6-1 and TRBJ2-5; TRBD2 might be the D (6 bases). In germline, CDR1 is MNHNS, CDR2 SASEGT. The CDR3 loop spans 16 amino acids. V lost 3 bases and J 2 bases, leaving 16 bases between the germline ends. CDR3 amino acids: CASSDRRGKGQETQYF. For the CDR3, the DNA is TGTGCCAGCAGTGATCGTCGGGGGAAGGGGCAAGAGACCCAGTACTTC.

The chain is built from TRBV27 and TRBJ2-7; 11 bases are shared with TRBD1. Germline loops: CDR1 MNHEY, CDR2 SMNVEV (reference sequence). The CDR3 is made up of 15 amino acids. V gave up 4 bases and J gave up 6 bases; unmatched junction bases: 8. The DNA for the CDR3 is TGTGCCAGCAGTTGGTCCGGGACAGGGGGGCGCGAGCAGTACTTC. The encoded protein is CASSWSGTGGREQYF.

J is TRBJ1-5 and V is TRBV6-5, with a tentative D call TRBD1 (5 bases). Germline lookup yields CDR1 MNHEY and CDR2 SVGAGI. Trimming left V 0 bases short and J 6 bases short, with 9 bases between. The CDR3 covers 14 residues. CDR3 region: CASSYSPRGQPQHF. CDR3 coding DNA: TGTGCCAGCAGTTACTCGCCTAGGGGTCAGCCCCAGCATTTT.

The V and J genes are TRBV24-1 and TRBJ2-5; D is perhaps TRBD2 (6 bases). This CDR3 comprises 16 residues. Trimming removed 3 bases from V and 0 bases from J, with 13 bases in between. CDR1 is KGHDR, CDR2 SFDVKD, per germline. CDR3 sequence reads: CATSDRGTGYQETQYF. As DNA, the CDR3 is TGTGCCACCAGTGATCGGGGGACCGGGTACCAAGAGACCCAGTACTTC.

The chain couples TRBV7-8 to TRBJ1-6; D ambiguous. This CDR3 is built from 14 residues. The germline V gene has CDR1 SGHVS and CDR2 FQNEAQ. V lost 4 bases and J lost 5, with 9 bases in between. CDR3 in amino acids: CASSSPRDNSPLHF. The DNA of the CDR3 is TGTGCCAGCAGCTCTCCGAGGGATAATTCACCCCTCCACTTT.

CDR3 sequence (DNA): TGTGCCAGCTCACTTGGACTAGCGGGTGACAATGAGCAGTTCTTC. Its protein product is CASSLGLAGDNEQFF. This chain links TRBV18 with TRBJ2-1; 11 bases align to TRBD2. The CDR3 runs 15 residues. The V gene end was trimmed by 4 bases and the J gene end by 5 bases; junction bases not matched to a gene: 4. Germline lookup yields CDR1 KGHSH and CDR2 LQKENI.

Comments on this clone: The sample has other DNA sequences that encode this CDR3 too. The CDR3 region is CASSQPGQGLYEQYF. In nucleotides, the CDR3 is TGTGCCAGCAGCCAACCGGGACAGGGTCTCTACGAGCAGTACTTC. This chain links TRBV14 with TRBJ2-7; 9 bases are shared with TRBD1. The CDR3 consists of 15 residues. The germline V gene encodes CDR1 SGHDN and CDR2 FVKESK. Germline trimming cut 2 bases from V and 3 bases from J; bases unmatched to any gene: 5.